The clone carrying this T cell receptor (beta chain) was seen only once. The antigen remains unidentified. The sample comes from a study of PD-1 blockade in classical Hodgkin lymphoma. Notes on the study in general: Exclusion removed patients who began nivolumab under 1 year after ASCT. CD8+ TCR diversity did not rise significantly by C4D1, unlike CD4+. Reported baseline diversity: healthy donors highest, relapsed/refractory patients lowest.

Germline CDR1 is SGHTA and CDR2 is FQGTGA. The CDR3 covers 13 residues. V was pared by 0 bases and J by 4 bases, with 3 bases between. With no exception, relapse followed autologous stem cell transplantation in all patients, and brentuximab vedotin exposure varied. Here immunoSEQ multiplex PCR was the method, and the copy in TCRdb shows in-frame clones only, minus some. The repertoire holds around 99,000 clones, with about four fifths as singletons. V usage is TRBV7-3 and J usage is TRBJ2-2; no clear D. The source of this sequence is a human donor with classical Hodgkin lymphoma. The source was peripheral blood mononuclear cells (PBMCs), collected before the second cycle of nivolumab. The chain's CDR3 is CASSLTLTGELFF. In nucleotides, the CDR3 is TGTGCCAGCAGCTTAACCCTCACCGGGGAGCTGTTTTTT.